This T cell receptor beta chain emerged from a study of T cell responses to AZD1222 COVID-19 vaccine. Comments on this clone: Its specificity is unknown.

Per germline, CDR1 LNHDA and CDR2 SQIVND (reference sequence). V dropped 3 bases and J dropped 0 bases, with 23 bases sitting between them. This CDR3 contains 19 residues. Study observations and caveats: Of spike-specific TCRs, nearly half reportedly target regions left unmutated in variants. White British donors predominated, females outnumbered males, and clonal diversity was possibly underestimated.

Assay used: immunoSEQ multiplex PCR; TCRdb lists only in-frame clones, some missing. The sample contains some 150,000 clones, over 75% of which appear only once. This specimen was peripheral blood, taken on day 0 of AZD1222 vaccination. This sequence joins TRBV19 and TRBJ1-1, with D hard to call. The receptor comes from an adult in good health. The CDR3 nucleotides read TGTGCCAGTAGTATTTTTCCGTCGGTTCCCGCTCACATGAACACTGAAGCTTTCTTT. This gives the protein CASSIFPSVPAHMNTEAFF.